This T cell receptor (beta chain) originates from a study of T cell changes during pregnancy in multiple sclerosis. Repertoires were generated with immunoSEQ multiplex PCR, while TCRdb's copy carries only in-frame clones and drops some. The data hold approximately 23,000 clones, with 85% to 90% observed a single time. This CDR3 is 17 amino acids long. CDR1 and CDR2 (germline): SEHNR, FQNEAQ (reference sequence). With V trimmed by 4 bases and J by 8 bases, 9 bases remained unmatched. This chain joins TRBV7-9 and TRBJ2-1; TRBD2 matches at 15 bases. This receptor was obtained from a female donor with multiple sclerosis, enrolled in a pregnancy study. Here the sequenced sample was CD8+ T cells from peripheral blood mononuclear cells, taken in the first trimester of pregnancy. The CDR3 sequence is CASSSPLGTSGGHEQFF. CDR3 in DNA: TGTGCCAGCAGCTCCCCCCTGGGGACTAGCGGGGGGCATGAGCAGTTCTTC.